Listed here are 25 T cell receptor beta chains from one sample, sequenced in a study of immune evolution from preneoplasia to lung adenocarcinoma. Clones were read by immunoSEQ multiplex PCR, and TCRdb kept only the in-frame ones, dropping some. The table has 20,000 to 25,000 clones, less than 80% seen once. Sequencing was performed on FFPE invasive lung adenocarcinoma tissue. These receptor sequences come from a person in their sixties or seventies with lung adenocarcinoma.

V usage is TRBV6-1 and J usage is TRBJ1-5; a possible D gene is TRBD1 (6 bases). This CDR3 contains 14 residues. The V gene lost 3 bases and the J gene lost 2 bases, with 8 bases spanning the gap. The germline gives CDR1 MNHNS, CDR2 SASEGT. CDR3 in amino acids: CASSEGAGNQPQHF. DNA of the CDR3: TGTGCCAGCAGTGAGGGGGCAGGCAATCAGCCCCAGCATTTT.

CDR3: CASSQGMDTEAFF. CDR3 sequence (DNA): TGTGCCAGCAGCCAGGGGATGGACACTGAAGCTTTCTTT. The chain combines TRBV7-9 with TRBJ1-1, with D possibly matching TRBD1 (6 bases). CDR1 and CDR2 (germline): SEHNR, FQNEAQ (reference sequence). Trimming took off 5 bases at V and 3 bases at J, with 10 bases between the two ends. The CDR3 loop spans 13 amino acids.

The chain is built from TRBV19 and TRBJ2-7; 7 positions agree with TRBD2. V shed 4 bases and J 0 bases; nucleotides not matched to a gene: 3. The CDR3 runs 14 residues. The V gene's germline CDR1 is LNHDA and CDR2 SQIVND (reference sequence). The CDR3 DNA reads TGTGCCAGTAGTAAGGCGGGAGCCTCCTACGAGCAGTACTTC. It is translated as CASSKAGASYEQYF.

This chain links TRBV15 with TRBJ2-2, with D uncertain. The CDR3 runs to 16 residues. Per the germline V gene, CDR1 is LNHNV and CDR2 is YYDKDF (reference sequence). V was clipped by 0 bases and J by 1 base, with 9 bases between them. The CDR3 sequence: CATSRDRSQNTGELFF. In DNA form, the CDR3 reads TGTGCCACCAGCAGAGATAGGTCGCAGAACACCGGGGAGCTGTTTTTT.

This chain links TRBV28 with TRBJ2-7; 14 nucleotides agree with TRBD2. V dropped 6 bases and J dropped 4; count of bases not matched to a gene: 5. Germline V lookup: CDR1 MDHEN, CDR2 SYDVKM. The CDR3 sequence is 15 residues long. The CDR3 loop is CASRSGTSGSYEQYF. For the CDR3, the DNA is TGTGCCAGCAGATCGGGGACTAGCGGGAGTTACGAGCAGTACTTC.

V is TRBV28 and J is TRBJ2-6; no definite D call. Per germline, CDR1 MDHEN and CDR2 SYDVKM. Trimming left V 7 bases short and J 1 base short, with 5 bases between. The CDR3 loop spans 13 amino acids. CDR3 DNA sequence: TGTGCCAGCATGGAATCTGGGGCCAACGTCCTGACTTTC. Translation: CASMESGANVLTF.

This sequence joins TRBV7-8 and TRBJ1-1, with a tentative D call TRBD1 (5 bases). Germline values: CDR1 SGHVS, CDR2 FQNEAQ. V lost 0 bases and J lost 12, with 20 bases in between. The CDR3 sequence is 15 residues long. CDR3 amino acids: CASSLAAFPREHTFF. CDR3 DNA: TGTGCCAGCAGCTTAGCGGCATTCCCCAGGGAACATACTTTCTTT.

The chain has TRBV29-1 and TRBJ1-2, with TRBD1 matching 7 bases. J gave up 3 bases and V 8 bases, and 12 bases lay outside the gene matches. This CDR3 region has 14 residues. Germline assignment: CDR1 SQVTM and CDR2 ANQGSEA. In DNA, the CDR3 is TGCAGCTCCAAGAGGCCAGGGGGAGACTATGGCTACACCTTC. Encoded protein: CSSKRPGGDYGYTF. Variable domain in full (rest from reference TRBV29-1 and TRBJ1-2): SAVISQKPSRDICQRGTSLTIQCQVDSQVTMMFWYRQQPGQSLTLIATANQGSEATYESGFVIDKFPISRPNLTFSTLTVSNMSPEDSSIYLCSSKRPGGDYGYTFGSGTRLTVV.

The chain has TRBV27 and TRBJ1-2, with D perhaps matching TRBD1 (5 bases). Deletions cut 8 bases from V and 4 bases from J, with 17 bases between. CDR3 size: 14 residues. Germline CDR1 reads MNHEY; CDR2 reads SMNVEV (reference sequence). The chain's CDR3 is CASSTGGGSYGYTF. The CDR3 DNA reads TGTGCCAGCTCTACCGGGGGAGGTTCCTATGGCTACACCTTC.

The CDR3 region has the DNA TGTGCCAGCTCACCTACAGGGGCCAAGACCGGTACGCAGTATTTT. Translating it yields CASSPTGAKTGTQYF. V and J are TRBV18 and TRBJ2-3; 7 nucleotides agree with TRBD1. J lost 8 bases, V lost 3 bases, and 11 bases had no gene match. The CDR3 loop spans 15 amino acids. Germline CDR1 KGHSH, CDR2 LQKENI.

This clone has more than one count but fewer than ten. The chain links TRBV7-2 to TRBJ1-5; the D gene is possibly TRBD1 (6 bases). Germline CDR1 reads SGHTA; CDR2 reads FQGNSA. V lost 5 bases to trimming and J lost 3 bases, with 8 bases between them. The CDR3 consists of 13 residues. CDR3 nucleotide sequence: TGTGCCAGCAGCCGGGACACCAATCAGCCCCAGCATTTT. Protein product: CASSRDTNQPQHF. Together with reference TRBV7-2 and TRBJ1-5, the CDR3 gives the full variable domain: GAGVSQSPSNKVTEKGKDVELRCDPISGHTALYWYRQSLGQGLEFLIYFQGNSAPDKSGLPSDRFSAERTGGSVSTLTIQRTQQEDSAVYLCASSRDTNQPQHFGDGTRLSIL.

About this clone: This specimen includes other DNA sequences encoding the same CDR3. CDR3 loop: CASSDRGSGANVLTF. The DNA of the CDR3 is TGTGCCAGCAGTGACAGGGGCTCTGGGGCCAACGTCCTGACTTTC. The chain carries TRBV6-1 and TRBJ2-6; D might be TRBD1 (6 bases). CDR3 size: 15 residues. Per germline, CDR1 MNHNS and CDR2 SASEGT. V was trimmed by 3 bases and J by 0 bases, leaving 6 bases between them.

This chain uses TRBV2 with TRBJ2-7; 9 positions agree with TRBD2. The CDR3 length is 14 residues. CDR1 is SNHLY, CDR2 FYNNEI, per germline. V lost 8 bases, J lost 1 base, and 6 bases stayed unmatched. The CDR3 sequence: CASWLAGSSYEQYF. The CDR3, as DNA: TGTGCCAGCTGGCTAGCGGGAAGTTCCTACGAGCAGTACTTC. The entire variable domain, with the rest obtained from reference TRBV2 and TRBJ2-7, is as follows: EPEVTQTPSHQVTQMGQEVILRCVPISNHLYFYWYRQILGQKVEFLVSFYNNEISEKSEIFDDQFSVERPDGSNFTLKIRSTKLEDSAMYFCASWLAGSSYEQYFGPGTRLTVT.

V usage is TRBV5-6 and J usage is TRBJ2-7; 7 bases are a match to TRBD1. CDR3 length equals 14 residues. Germline values: CDR1 SGHDT, CDR2 YYEEEE. V dropped 2 bases and J dropped 1; count of bases not matched to a gene: 3. The CDR3 loop is CASSFTGQSYEQYF. The CDR3 coding sequence is TGTGCCAGCAGCTTCACGGGACAGTCCTACGAGCAGTACTTC.

This clone has just one count. The chain uses TRBV30 and TRBJ2-4; D tentatively fits TRBD1 or TRBD2 (6 bases each). V lost 3 bases and J 3 bases, leaving 15 bases between the germline ends. This CDR3 is 15 amino acids long. The germline CDR1 and CDR2 sequences are GTSNPN and SVGIG (reference sequence). CDR3 region: CAWRTGALGKNIQYF. In nucleotides, the CDR3 is TGTGCCTGGAGGACGGGGGCTCTGGGCAAAAACATTCAGTACTTC.

On this clone itself: Germline is not matched at one junction end, which may reflect a read error. The V gene is TRBV25-1, the J gene TRBJ2-2, with 9 bases fitting TRBD2. CDR3 size: 17 residues. The germline gives CDR1 MGHDK, CDR2 SYGVNS. The CDR3 loop is CATSTMSGRQNTGELFF. The CDR3 DNA follows: TGTGCCACCAGTACGATGAGCGGGAGGCAGAACACCGGGGAGCTGTTTTTT.

The rearrangement joins TRBV9 to TRBJ2-2, with D possibly being TRBD2 (5 bases). Germline CDR1 reads SGDLS; CDR2 reads YYNGEE. CDR3 length equals 14 residues. Trimming shortened V by 1 base and J by 5 bases, and 9 bases separated the two germline ends. CDR3 DNA sequence: TGTGCCAGCAGCGTACTAGGCGGGACCGGGGAGCTGTTTTTT. It codes for CASSVLGGTGELFF.

This clone was seen a handful of times. V is TRBV6-1 and J is TRBJ2-1; D may be TRBD1 (6 bases). V was pared by 3 bases and J by 8 bases, with 17 bases between. Germline assignment: CDR1 MNHNS and CDR2 SASEGT. This CDR3 is 15 amino acids long. The DNA of the CDR3 is TGTGCCAGCAGTGACGCTACAGGGAGTTGGGATGAGCAGTTCTTC. Amino acids: CASSDATGSWDEQFF.

The chain uses TRBV6-5 and TRBJ1-1; 9 bases are a match to TRBD1. Germline-derived CDR1 and CDR2 are MNHEY and SVGAGI. With V trimmed by 5 bases and J by 11 bases, 3 bases remained unmatched. CDR3 length: 11 residues. In DNA form, the CDR3 reads TGTGCCAGCAGTGGACAGGGGTGGGCTTTCTTT. Amino acids: CASSGQGWAFF.

The CDR3 reads CASSLLAATDTQYF. CDR3 bases: TGTGCCAGCAGCTTGCTAGCGGCCACAGATACGCAGTATTTT. V is TRBV5-4 and J is TRBJ2-3; 7 nucleotides line up with TRBD2. The CDR3 consists of 14 residues. Germline trimming cut 1 base from V and 2 bases from J; bases unmatched to any gene: 1. Germline loops: CDR1 SGHNT, CDR2 YYREEE (reference sequence).

V is TRBV6-1 and J is TRBJ1-4; D unresolved. Germline CDR1 MNHNS, CDR2 SASEGT. The CDR3 extends over 15 amino acids. Trimming cost V 5 bases and J 6 bases, with 16 bases left between them. The CDR3 sequence is CASSSEGSWYEKLFF. The CDR3 nucleotides are TGTGCCAGCAGTTCCGAGGGTTCTTGGTATGAAAAACTGTTTTTT.

This rearrangement joins TRBV10-1 to TRBJ2-1; D ambiguous. Germline assignment: CDR1 WNHNN and CDR2 SYGVQD (reference sequence). V shed 0 bases and J shed 10 bases, with 10 bases lying between them. This CDR3 comprises 13 residues. The DNA of the CDR3 is TGCGCCAGCAGTGAGTCGGGCAGGCAGGAGCAGTTCTTC. It yields the protein CASSESGRQEQFF.

V usage is TRBV7-9 and J usage is TRBJ2-2, with D possibly matching TRBD2 (5 bases). V was cut by 2 bases and J by 6 bases, with 10 bases left in between. The CDR3 runs 14 residues. The germline gives CDR1 SEHNR, CDR2 FQNEAQ (reference sequence). The CDR3 spells CASSLRGSPGELFF. CDR3 in DNA: TGTGCCAGCAGCTTAAGAGGGTCCCCCGGGGAGCTGTTTTTT.

This sequence joins TRBV9 and TRBJ2-5, with 15 bases matching TRBD2. V trimming: 4 bases; J trimming: 5 bases; junction bases outside the gene matches: 12. The CDR3 spans 18 residues. Looked up from germline, CDR1 is SGDLS and CDR2 is YYNGEE. Written as DNA, the CDR3 is TGTGCCAGCAGCCCCCATCACCCGGGACTAGCGGGAGGTGAGACCCAGTACTTC. This sequence encodes CASSPHHPGLAGGETQYF.

The chain employs TRBV21-1 and TRBJ2-1; the tabulated D call, TRBD2, remains unverified against the DNA. TRBV21-1 is designated a pseudogene. The CDR3 is made up of 20 amino acids. CDR3 DNA sequence: TGTGCCAGCAGCAAAGCGCGGGCTAGCGGGACCTTTGGATCCTACAATGAGCAGTTCTTC. Amino acid sequence: CASSKARASGTFGSYNEQFF.